This T cell receptor beta chain is from a study of blood T cells in healthy people across ages. Using a J-beta primer mix together with a sample-barcoded 5' primer, a second PCR was run for about 6 to 12 cycles. MiXCR, run by TCRdb on the 5' RACE reads, gives a single entry per CDR3 protein. This table holds about 650,000 distinct CDR3 sequences, approximately 29% found once. This clonotype has a count of ten or more. Germline V CDR1 and CDR2: DFQATT, SNEGSKA (reference sequence). The CDR3 runs 12 residues. Trimming pared 5 bases from V and 3 bases from J, leaving 10 bases between. Researchers collected 9 to 10 milliliters of peripheral blood from every single donor.

The source is a woman older than 75 in good health. Sequences were obtained from blood. The rearrangement joins TRBV20-1 to TRBJ1-1; possible D gene TRBD1, 6 bases. The CDR3 DNA reads TGCAGTGCTGCCCCAGGGGACACTGAAGCTTTCTTT. Its protein is CSAAPGDTEAFF.